The following is a TCR beta chain sequence with its context. The record originates from a study of OX40 agonist ivuxolimab in advanced cancers. Sampling of blood occurred at baseline, cycle 4 day 1, and cycle 7 day 1. V shed 4 bases and J 1 base; nucleotides not matched to a gene: 2. This CDR3 region has 16 residues. Germline V gives CDR1 SNHLY, CDR2 FYNNEI. Libraries were prepared by immunoSEQ multiplex PCR; TCRdb keeps only in-frame clonotypes and omits some of them. The sample contains about 100,000 clones, 94% of which appear only once. This specimen consisted of CD4+ or CD8+ T cells sorted from blood, obtained in a trial of the OX40 agonist ivuxolimab. The receptor's source is an adult with an advanced solid tumor such as melanoma, head and neck, liver or kidney cancer. The chain uses TRBV2 and TRBJ2-2; 11 bases agree with TRBD2. This CDR3 reads CASSASGGWNTGELFF. DNA of the CDR3: TGTGCCAGCAGTGCTAGCGGGGGGTGGAACACCGGGGAGCTGTTTTTT.